Following are 2 T cell receptor beta chains from one sample sequenced in a study of spatial heterogeneity in lung cancer. Time point specified: sample taken at primary tumor resection. Whole RNA was taken from tumor, nontumor lung or frozen PBMC; it was then sequenced unsorted. TCRdb reanalysed the 5' RACE reads using MiXCR and keeps one entry per CDR3 protein. The sample yields around 63,000 distinct CDR3 sequences, 7.5% to 8.5% seen once. Sample: PBMCs, taken at surgery. The receptors here all came from a female donor with early-stage non-small cell lung cancer.

The rearrangement links TRBV18 to TRBJ1-4, with 8 nucleotides matching TRBD1. This CDR3 has 17 residues. V dropped 2 bases and J dropped 7; count of bases not matched to a gene: 12. CDR1 and CDR2 (germline): KGHSH, LQKENI. The DNA of the CDR3 is TGTGCCAGCTCACCAATATCAACAGGGGGTCGAGGTGAAAAACTGTTTTTT. Translation: CASSPISTGGRGEKLFF.

There are many counts of this clonotype. The J gene is TRBJ1-5, the V gene TRBV12-3 or TRBV12-4, with 10 bases aligning to TRBD1. V lost 6 bases, J lost 7 bases, and 3 bases stayed unmatched. The CDR3 extends over 13 amino acids. CDR3 in DNA: TGTGCCAGCAGCCGGGACAGGGGCCAGCCCCAGCATTTT. Translating gives CASSRDRGQPQHF.